Presented here are 16 T cell receptor beta chains from one specimen sequenced in a study of TET2 disruption in CD19-targeted CAR T cells. Sequencing used immunoSEQ multiplex PCR; TCRdb keeps in-frame clones, though not all of them. This sample's table reports more than 25,000 clones. Their antigens are not known. Stated treatment: autologous CTL019 cells: CD19 CAR with 4-1BB and CD3 zeta domains. The input for sequencing was CD8- CAR+ T cells sorted from cultured blood T cells, taken for CD19 CAR T cell therapy. Regarding subset: CD8-negative CAR-positive T cells from the infusion product. The receptors derive from a man aged 65-85 years with chronic lymphocytic leukemia.

Worth noting for this clone: The sequenced fragment ends 3 residues before the CDR3 boundary, so the rest is inferred from the germline J gene. The sample has other DNA sequences that encode this CDR3 too. J is TRBJ1-2 and V is TRBV7-3, with TRBD1 matching over 8 bases. Germline V gene sequence: CDR1 SGHTA, CDR2 FQGTGA. CDR3 length: 14 residues. CDR3 sequence: CASSTPDRGGGYTF. The DNA read from the CDR3 is TGTGCCAGCAGCACCCCAGACAGGGGCGGGGGC.

About this clone itself: The read gets to within 3 residues of the CDR3 end, and the germline J gene fills in the rest. V and J are TRBV7-9 and TRBJ2-1; D is ambiguous. Germline V CDR1 and CDR2: SEHNR, FQNEAQ (reference sequence). Trimming took 3 bases from V and 7 from J, leaving 13 bases between them. CDR3 length: 14 residues. The CDR3 is CASSFSQTVNEQFF. The CDR3 bases that were read are TGTGCCAGCAGCTTCTCTCAGACTGTGAATGAG.

Worth noting for this clone: The CDR3 end falls 3 residues outside the read, so it is completed with the germline J gene. This rearrangement joins TRBV4-2 to TRBJ2-4; the D gene is possibly TRBD2 (5 bases). Germline V CDR1 and CDR2: LGHNA, YNFKEQ. This CDR3 region has 17 residues. CDR3 region: CASSQDSSGYSNQPQYF. The part of the CDR3 DNA that was read is TGTGCCAGCAGCCAAGATAGTTCGGGGTATAGCAATCAGCCT.

CDR3 bases read: TGTGCCAGCGGGACATCCTATGGC. Its protein is CASGTSYG. The complete CDR3 protein is CASGTSYGYTF. V gene TRBV28 combines with J gene TRBJ1-2; perhaps TRBD1 as D (6 bases). The read ends 3 residues before the CDR3 terminus; that terminus is restored from the germline J gene. The CDR3 runs to 11 residues. The V and J ends lost 8 bases and 4 bases respectively, with 8 bases between them. CDR1 is MDHEN, CDR2 SYDVKM, per germline.

With respect to this clone: The missing CDR3 end, 3 residues past where the read stops, is filled in from the germline J gene. This sample includes further DNA sequences coding for the same CDR3. The rearrangement joins TRBV18 to TRBJ2-1; D perhaps matches TRBD1 (6 bases). CDR1 and CDR2 from the germline V gene are KGHSH and LQKENI. CDR3 size: 14 residues. Trimming stripped 3 bases from V and 5 bases from J, with 11 bases between. CDR3 amino acids: CASSPRTVDNEQFF. The CDR3 DNA, read in part, is TGTGCCAGCTCACCTAGGACAGTCGACAATGAG.

About this clone itself: The read ends 3 residues shy of where the CDR3 ends; the end is completed using the germline J gene. The chain carries TRBV20-1 and TRBJ1-5; 7 bases are shared with TRBD1. V dropped 5 bases and J dropped 4; count of bases not matched to a gene: 8. The CDR3 totals 14 residues. The germline V gene encodes CDR1 DFQATT and CDR2 SNEGSKA (reference sequence). The DNA read from the CDR3 is TGCAGTGCTCATAAACCGGGACAGAATCAGCCC. It specifies CSAHKPGQNQP. The whole CDR3 protein reads CSAHKPGQNQPQHF.

For this clone: The sequenced fragment ends 3 residues before the CDR3 boundary, so the rest is inferred from the germline J gene. V gene TRBV11-3 combines with J gene TRBJ2-1; 10 nucleotides agree with TRBD2. The CDR3 is 15 amino acids. The ends lost 5 bases at V and 9 bases at J; junction bases unmatched: 10. Germline V lookup: CDR1 SGHNT, CDR2 YENEEA. This chain's CDR3 is CASSPSGGVKTEQFF. CDR3 DNA, as far as it was read: TGTGCCAGCAGCCCCAGCGGGGGGGTAAAGACTGAG.

In the case of this clone: The read terminates 3 residues ahead of where the CDR3 ends, so the germline J gene completes it. V and J are TRBV19 and TRBJ2-1; TRBD2 matches 9 bases. From germline, CDR1 is LNHDA and CDR2 SQIVND (reference sequence). With 3 bases clipped from V and 7 bases from J, the junction kept 4 bases outside the gene matches. The CDR3 loop spans 14 amino acids. CDR3 loop: CASSIGLARNEQFF. Partial CDR3 DNA: TGTGCCAGTAGTATCGGACTAGCGCGGAATGAG.

Comments on this clone: The read falls 3 residues short of the CDR3 end, and the missing part is taken from the germline J gene. This rearrangement joins TRBV7-3 to TRBJ1-1; 7 bases agree with TRBD1. This CDR3 contains 14 residues. Germline CDR1 and CDR2: SGHTA and FQGTGA. The ends lost 4 bases at V and 0 bases at J; junction bases unmatched: 2. Here the CDR3 reads CASSSGQLNTEAFF. The CDR3 DNA, read in part, is TGTGCCAGCAGCTCGGGACAGCTGAACACTGAA.

As for this clone: Read data end 3 residues before the CDR3 end; the end is taken from the germline J gene. The rearrangement joins TRBV19 to TRBJ2-4; 9 nucleotides match TRBD1. Germline V gene data show CDR1 as LNHDA and CDR2 as SQIVND (reference sequence). This CDR3 has 17 residues. CDR3 DNA, as far as it was read: TGTGCCAGTAGTACCTACGGTTGGGGGGACAGGGCGCAGGGT. It encodes CASSTYGWGDRAQG. The complete CDR3 sequence is CASSTYGWGDRAQGQYF.

To note about this clone: Relative to the germline gene, one junction end is altered; a read error may explain this. Read data end 3 residues before the CDR3 end; the end is taken from the germline J gene. The sample contains more than one DNA sequence encoding this CDR3. The chain joins TRBV5-6 to TRBJ1-2, with D perhaps TRBD1 (6 bases). CDR3 size: 14 residues. In germline, CDR1 is SGHDT, CDR2 YYEEEE. The sequenced part of the CDR3 DNA is TGTGCCAGCAGCTGGGGCAGGGGAAACTATGGT. It encodes CASSWGRGNYG. The whole CDR3 is CASSWGRGNYGYTF.

About this clone itself: The missing CDR3 end, 3 residues past where the read stops, is filled in from the germline J gene. Different DNA sequences within this sample yield the same CDR3. V usage is TRBV18 and J usage is TRBJ1-2; D call uncertain. The CDR3 is 15 residues long. CDR1 is KGHSH and CDR2 is LQKENI in the germline V gene. CDR3: CASSPSQESSYDYTF. Partial CDR3 DNA: TGTGCCAGCTCACCAAGTCAGGAAAGCTCCTACGAC.

Turning to this clone: The read gets to within 3 residues of the CDR3 end, and the germline J gene fills in the rest. The V gene is TRBV18, the J gene TRBJ2-4; 9 bases are a match to TRBD1. CDR1 and CDR2 (germline): KGHSH, LQKENI. The CDR3 has 16 residues. The CDR3 protein is CASSQGPGTGNYGQYF. The sequenced part of the CDR3 DNA is TGTGCCAGCTCACAAGGTCCCGGGACAGGGAACTATGGT.

For this clone: The junction and the germline gene differ at one end; a read error may be behind it. The read ends 3 residues before the CDR3 terminus; that terminus is restored from the germline J gene. Other DNA sequences within the sample encode an identical CDR3. The chain joins TRBV2 to TRBJ2-2; D gene ambiguous. The CDR3 spans 15 residues. Germline V CDR1 and CDR2: SNHLY, FYNNEI. The CDR3 here is CASRAPHTNTGELFF. The CDR3 DNA, read in part, is TGTGCAAGCAGAGCACCCCATACGAACACCGGGGAG.

With respect to this clone: The read ends 3 residues shy of where the CDR3 ends; the end is completed using the germline J gene. This sequence joins TRBV7-3 and TRBJ1-5; D is uncertain. Germline-derived CDR1 and CDR2 are SGHTA and FQGTGA. The V and J ends lost 5 bases and 5 bases respectively, with 10 bases between them. The CDR3 has 13 amino acids. CDR3 sequence reads: CASSPLPDQPQHF. CDR3 DNA (partial): TGTGCCAGCAGCCCTCTTCCTGATCAGCCC.

To note about this clone: With the read ending 3 residues before the CDR3 end, the germline J gene is used to fill in that end. The chain recombines TRBV18 with TRBJ1-5, with a weak D call TRBD1 (5 bases). The CDR3 contains 14 residues. V was shortened by 6 bases and J by 0 bases, with 9 bases between the two germline ends. Germline lookup yields CDR1 KGHSH and CDR2 LQKENI. The CDR3 sequence is CASSTDYSNQPQHF. CDR3 bases read: TGTGCCAGCTCGACAGATTATAGCAATCAGCCC. Full variable domain (rest looked up from reference TRBV18 and TRBJ1-5): NAGVMQNPRHLVRRRGQEARLRCSPMKGHSHVYWYRQLPEEGLKFMVYLQKENIIDESGMPKERFSAEFPKEGPSILRIQQVVRGDSAAYFCASSTDYSNQPQHFGDGTRLSIL.